This passage covers 24 T cell receptor beta chains from one sample sequenced in a study of Graves' ophthalmopathy and Graves' hyperthyroidism. TCR beta CDR3 amplification used RNA transcripts. Investigators did first-round RT-PCR with HTBI primers, then second-round multiplex PCR. TCRdb re-derived calls from the multiplex PCR reads in MiXCR, one entry per CDR3 protein. The data contain around 400,000 distinct CDR3 sequences, approximately 20% of them seen just once; the ten biggest clones take up 1.5% to 2%. Sequenced input: peripheral blood. The source is a woman in her late teens or twenties with Graves' ophthalmopathy.

This clonotype has at least ten counts. This sequence joins TRBV19 and TRBJ2-4; TRBD2 agrees at 7 bases. The germline V gene has CDR1 LNHDA and CDR2 SQIVND (reference sequence). The V gene end was trimmed by 0 bases and the J gene end by 0 bases; junction bases not matched to a gene: 11. The CDR3 is 19 residues long. CDR3 nucleotide sequence: TGTGCCAGTAGTATAGACAACGGGGGGACGGACCTAGCCAAAAACATTCAGTACTTC. This encodes CASSIDNGGTDLAKNIQYF.

This clonotype was picked up many times. V is TRBV19 and J is TRBJ1-2; possibly TRBD1 for D (5 bases). Germline V gives CDR1 LNHDA, CDR2 SQIVND (reference sequence). V was shortened by 9 bases and J by 2 bases, with 13 bases between the two germline ends. This CDR3 is 13 amino acids long. CDR3 region: CASLGRGNYGYTF. CDR3 nucleotides: TGTGCCAGCCTGGGACGGGGAAACTATGGCTACACCTTC.

This clonotype was detected ten times or more. This rearrangement joins TRBV24-1 to TRBJ2-2; possible D gene TRBD1, 7 bases. V was trimmed by 1 base and J by 2 bases, leaving 16 bases between them. The germline V gene has CDR1 KGHDR and CDR2 SFDVKD. The CDR3 has 18 residues. Here the CDR3 reads CATSDFSGGSKNTGELFF. The CDR3 DNA follows: TGTGCCACCAGTGATTTCTCAGGGGGGAGTAAAAACACCGGGGAGCTGTTTTTT.

This clonotype was detected many times. This chain uses TRBV6-1 with TRBJ1-5; 9 bases are shared with TRBD1. After removal of 10 bases from V and 7 bases from J, the junction contained 11 bases not matched to a gene. The V gene's germline CDR1 is MNHNS and CDR2 SASEGT. CDR3 length: 14 residues. CDR3 coding DNA: TGTGCCAAACAGGGGGCCTCCGGGAGACAGCCCCAGCATTTT. Its translation is CAKQGASGRQPQHF.

This clonotype was recorded at least ten times. The gene calls are TRBV24-1 and TRBJ2-5; no definite D call. CDR1 and CDR2 (germline): KGHDR, SFDVKD. The CDR3 is made up of 20 amino acids. The V gene lost 0 bases and the J gene lost 2 bases, with 24 bases spanning the gap. CDR3 nucleotide sequence: TGTGCCACCAGTGATTTGTTCCGTGAGGTGTGCCCAGTGCAACAAGAGACCCAGTACTTC. Its translation: CATSDLFREVCPVQQETQYF.

This clonotype was detected ten times or more. This chain links TRBV6-1 with TRBJ2-4; weak D call: TRBD2 (7 bases). In germline, CDR1 is MNHNS, CDR2 SASEGT. V lost 1 base and J 7 bases, leaving 20 bases between the germline ends. The CDR3 is made up of 17 amino acids. The chain's CDR3 is CASSEVRTGLRGNIQYF. The DNA for the CDR3 is TGTGCCAGCAGTGAAGTTCGGACGGGACTAAGGGGGAACATTCAGTACTTC.

The sample holds many counts of this clonotype. The V gene is TRBV6-2 or TRBV6-3, the J gene TRBJ2-7, with 9 positions matching TRBD1. The trim removed 5 bases at V and 9 bases at J, leaving 14 bases unmatched. This CDR3 contains 15 residues. Germline CDR1 reads MNHEY; CDR2 reads SVGEGT. The DNA for the CDR3 is TGTGCCAGCAGTGGCCGGACAGGGGAGTTATCGCGGCAGTACTTC. It encodes CASSGRTGELSRQYF.

This chain uses TRBV12-3 or TRBV12-4 with TRBJ2-7, with 8 bases lining up with TRBD1. This CDR3 spans 14 amino acids. Unmatched junction bases numbered 8, after V lost 8 bases and J lost 2 bases. The chain's CDR3 is CASGIDRGTYEQYF. CDR3 sequence (DNA): TGTGCCAGCGGCATAGACAGGGGCACCTACGAGCAGTACTTC.

The chain uses TRBV30 and TRBJ2-7, with 7 bases lining up with TRBD1. Germline V CDR1 and CDR2: GTSNPN, SVGIG (reference sequence). After removal of 2 bases from V and 2 bases from J, the junction contained 6 bases not matched to a gene. The CDR3 sequence is 14 residues long. The DNA of the CDR3 is TGTGCCTGGAGTTCACAGGGGAAGACCTACGAGCAGTACTTC. Translation gives CAWSSQGKTYEQYF.

This clonotype was recorded at least ten times. The chain is built from TRBV11-2 and TRBJ2-5, with D perhaps TRBD1 or TRBD2 (5 bases each). Germline-derived CDR1 and CDR2 are SGHAT and FQNNGV. The CDR3 is 19 amino acids. Trimming removed 2 bases from V and 2 bases from J, with 24 bases in between. The CDR3 region has the DNA TGTGCCAGCAGCTTACATGGGACGCGAAGTTATTGGGCGCAAGAGACCCAGTACTTC. This codes for CASSLHGTRSYWAQETQYF.

This clonotype was picked up many times. The chain recombines TRBV6-5 with TRBJ2-7, with D unclear. Per germline, CDR1 MNHEY and CDR2 SVGAGI. This CDR3 region has 13 residues. The ends were cut back, 4 bases at V and 3 bases at J, with 10 bases in the middle. The chain's CDR3 is CASSFPGRYEQYF. In DNA form, the CDR3 reads TGTGCCAGCAGTTTCCCCGGGCGCTACGAGCAGTACTTC.

A few counts support this clonotype. One end of the junction varies from germline; a read error may be responsible. In DNA, the CDR3 is TGTGCCAGCCGCTTCTCCGGGACAGGGCGGCCCGGGGAGCTGTTTTTT. Translating it yields CASRFSGTGRPGELFF. This chain connects TRBV7-3 to TRBJ2-2; 9 positions agree with TRBD1. CDR1 and CDR2 (germline): SGHTA, FQGTGA. The CDR3 length is 16 residues.

This clonotype was recorded at least ten times. CDR3 DNA: TGTGCCAGCAGCTTTAGCGTAATGGGGGAGACCCAGTACTTC. Its translation is CASSFSVMGETQYF. This chain links TRBV7-2 with TRBJ2-5; D may be TRBD2 (5 bases). Germline V lookup: CDR1 SGHTA, CDR2 FQGNSA. The CDR3 runs 14 residues. V shed 3 bases and J shed 5 bases, with 13 bases lying between them.

This clonotype was counted ten times or more. The chain couples TRBV7-3 to TRBJ2-2, with a weak D call TRBD2 (7 bases). V was cut by 3 bases and J by 5 bases, with 16 bases left in between. The germline V gene encodes CDR1 SGHTA and CDR2 FQGTGA. This CDR3 contains 16 residues. Here the CDR3 reads CASSLSRGRGTGELFF. CDR3 DNA: TGTGCCAGCAGCTTGTCGCGGGGGCGGGGGACCGGGGAGCTGTTTTTT.

This clonotype was found many times. The CDR3 coding sequence is TGTGCCAGCAGACTAAACAGGGGTAAGCCAGCTTTCTTT. Translating gives CASRLNRGKPAFF. The chain combines TRBV6-1 with TRBJ1-1; 7 bases are a match to TRBD1. V shed 6 bases and J 10 bases; nucleotides not matched to a gene: 11. Per germline, CDR1 MNHNS and CDR2 SASEGT. The CDR3 consists of 13 residues.

This clonotype was observed many times. The gene calls are TRBV12-3 or TRBV12-4 and TRBJ2-7; D is undetermined. CDR3 length: 15 residues. Deletions cut 1 base from V and 5 bases from J, with 15 bases between. The CDR3 here is CASSLDRTSSHEQYF. The CDR3 bases are TGTGCCAGCAGTTTAGATCGGACCAGCAGCCACGAGCAGTACTTC.

This clonotype has just one count. The rearrangement joins TRBV6-1 to TRBJ2-7; a possible D gene is TRBD2 (5 bases). Trimming took 7 bases from V and 0 from J, leaving 22 bases between them. Germline CDR1 and CDR2: MNHNS and SASEGT. There are 17 residues in the CDR3. The CDR3 DNA reads as TGTGCCAGCACGCGGTCCCAAAGGGCGGGCAGCTCCTACGAGCAGTACTTC. Translating it yields CASTRSQRAGSSYEQYF.

The sample holds many counts of this clonotype. V is TRBV12-3 or TRBV12-4 and J is TRBJ1-5, with no clear D. The V end lost 4 bases, the J end lost 4 bases, and 5 bases lay between the germline ends. The CDR3 runs to 12 residues. The CDR3 DNA reads as TGTGCCAGCAGTTACTCAAATCAGCCCCAGCATTTT. This codes for CASSYSNQPQHF.

This clonotype was seen repeatedly, ten times or more. V gene TRBV5-1 combines with J gene TRBJ2-4; 12 bases are shared with TRBD2. The CDR3 is 19 residues long. Germline V gives CDR1 SGHRS, CDR2 YFSETQ. After removal of 4 bases from V and 0 bases from J, the junction contained 11 bases not matched to a gene. This CDR3 is CASSPLSGLAGLAKNIQYF. The CDR3 DNA reads TGCGCCAGCAGCCCCCTATCCGGACTAGCGGGGTTAGCCAAAAACATTCAGTACTTC. Looking up the rest from reference TRBV5-1 and TRBJ2-4 gives the full variable domain: KAGVTQTPRYLIKTRGQQVTLSCSPISGHRSVSWYQQTPGQGLQFLFEYFSETQRNKGNFPGRFSGRQFSNSRSEMNVSTLELGDSALYLCASSPLSGLAGLAKNIQYFGAGTRLSVL.

The CDR3 DNA reads as TGTGCCAGCCAAGGGGGGATCGGGGAGCTGTTTTTT. It specifies CASQGGIGELFF. The rearrangement uses TRBV2 and TRBJ2-2; D is perhaps TRBD1 or TRBD2 (6 bases each). The V end was cut by 8 bases, the J end by 7 bases, with 11 bases between. The germline gives CDR1 SNHLY, CDR2 FYNNEI. The CDR3 is made up of 12 amino acids.

This chain links TRBV12-3 or TRBV12-4 with TRBJ2-7; 7 bases are shared with TRBD2. This CDR3 is built from 14 residues. V shed 8 bases, J shed 1 base, and the junction held 8 bases outside the gene matches. The CDR3 sequence: CASRGAGRSYEQYF. CDR3 DNA: TGTGCCAGCCGAGGAGCGGGACGGTCCTACGAGCAGTACTTC.

Only one count was recorded for this clonotype. The V call is TRBV30, the J call TRBJ2-7; the D is unclear. The CDR3 has 12 amino acids. Germline assignment: CDR1 GTSNPN and CDR2 SVGIG (reference sequence). With 2 bases removed from V and 5 bases from J, the gap between germline ends came to 10 bases. CDR3 protein: CAWSRSTHEQYF. For the CDR3, the DNA is TGTGCCTGGAGTAGGTCCACCCACGAGCAGTACTTC.

The chain links TRBV6-1 to TRBJ1-1; 8 bases agree with TRBD1. After removal of 5 bases from V and 0 bases from J, the junction contained 5 bases not matched to a gene. There are 15 residues in the CDR3. Looked up from germline, CDR1 is MNHNS and CDR2 is SASEGT. The CDR3 DNA sequence: TGTGCCAGCAGTCCCGGGACAGGCGTGAACACTGAAGCTTTCTTT. Translated: CASSPGTGVNTEAFF.

This clonotype was counted many times. The genes are TRBV10-3 and TRBJ2-7; 10 nucleotides agree with TRBD1. This CDR3 is built from 13 residues. Unmatched junction bases numbered 4, after V lost 4 bases and J lost 7 bases. Germline lookup yields CDR1 ENHRY and CDR2 SYGVKD. In DNA form, the CDR3 reads TGTGCCATCAGTGGGGGACAGGGGAGGGAGCAGTACTTC. Translation: CAISGGQGREQYF.